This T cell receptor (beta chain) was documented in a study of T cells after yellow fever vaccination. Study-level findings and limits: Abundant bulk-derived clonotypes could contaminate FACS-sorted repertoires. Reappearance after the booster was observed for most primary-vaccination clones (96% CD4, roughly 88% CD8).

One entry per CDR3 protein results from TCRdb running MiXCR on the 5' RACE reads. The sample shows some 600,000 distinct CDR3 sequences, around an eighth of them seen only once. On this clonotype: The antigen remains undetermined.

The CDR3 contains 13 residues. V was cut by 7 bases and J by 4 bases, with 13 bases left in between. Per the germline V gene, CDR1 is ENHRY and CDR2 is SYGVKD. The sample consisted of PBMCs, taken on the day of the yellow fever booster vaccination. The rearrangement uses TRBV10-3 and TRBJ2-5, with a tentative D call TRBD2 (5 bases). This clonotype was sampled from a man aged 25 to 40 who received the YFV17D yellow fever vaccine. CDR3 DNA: TGTGCCATCAAAATCAGCGGAGGAGAGACCCAGTACTTC. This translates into CAIKISGGETQYF.